The 14 T cell receptor beta chains below were found in one sample sequenced in a study of blood T cells in healthy people across ages. Primed by a sample-barcoded 5' primer and a J-beta primer mix, a second PCR proceeded for 7 to 11 cycles. In TCRdb, the 5' RACE reads were re-called with MiXCR into one record per CDR3 protein. The sample carries approximately 900,000 distinct CDR3 sequences, around 46% recorded once. Source material: blood. The receptors here all came from a man aged 30 to 45 in good health.

This clonotype came up a few times. The rearrangement uses TRBV29-1 and TRBJ1-1; D gene uncertain. This CDR3 contains 14 residues. Between the trimmed V and J ends, which lost 7 bases and 1 base, there was a span of 16 bases. Germline CDR1 SQVTM, CDR2 ANQGSEA. The CDR3 coding sequence is TGCAGCGCCCCCTCGGGCACCTGGAACACTGAAGCTTTCTTT. Translated, it gives CSAPSGTWNTEAFF.

This sequence joins TRBV20-1 and TRBJ1-2; the D gene is possibly TRBD1 (5 bases). The germline V and J ends were trimmed by 3 bases and 0 bases, with 11 bases remaining between them. Germline CDR1 is DFQATT and CDR2 is SNEGSKA (reference sequence). This CDR3 is 14 amino acids long. CDR3 region: CSASLQDANYGYTF. The CDR3 bases are TGCAGTGCTAGTTTACAGGATGCTAACTATGGCTACACCTTC.

This clonotype occurred a few times. The chain combines TRBV18 with TRBJ2-7; unclear D gene. The CDR3 is 13 residues long. CDR1 and CDR2 from the germline V gene are KGHSH and LQKENI. Trimming removed 6 bases from V and 1 base from J, with 10 bases in between. CDR3: CASSPSRSYEQYF. In DNA form, the CDR3 reads TGTGCCAGCTCCCCAAGTAGGTCCTACGAGCAGTACTTC.

This clonotype showed up just a few times. The gene calls are TRBV12-3 or TRBV12-4 and TRBJ1-2, with D possibly TRBD1 on 6 matching bases. The CDR3 has 16 amino acids. V was pared by 6 bases and J by 4 bases, with 21 bases between. CDR3 nucleotides: TGTGCCAGCAGCAGGAGGGGGAAAGAGGTTCTCTATGGCTACACCTTC. It codes for CASSRRGKEVLYGYTF.

A single count supports this clonotype. This rearrangement joins TRBV5-4 to TRBJ2-7; TRBD2 is a possible D gene (6 bases). Near its end, the DNA agrees better with TRBJ2-5, so the J call may be wrong. Germline loops: CDR1 SGHNT, CDR2 YYREEE (reference sequence). The CDR3 sequence is 15 residues long. The CDR3 sequence is CASSLSLARMETQYF. In nucleotides, the CDR3 is TGTGCCAGCAGCTTGTCGCTAGCGCGGATGGAGACCCAGTACTTC.

This clonotype appeared a few times. This sequence joins TRBV4-1 and TRBJ2-3; D is uncertain. The V gene's germline CDR1 is MGHRA and CDR2 YSYEKL. V was shortened by 3 bases and J by 2 bases, with 18 bases between the two germline ends. This CDR3 comprises 17 residues. The CDR3, as DNA: TGCGCCAGCAGCCACGGACCGGGCCGCCGGACCACAGATACGCAGTATTTT. This sequence encodes CASSHGPGRRTTDTQYF.

This clonotype has just a few counts. The chain recombines TRBV12-3 or TRBV12-4 with TRBJ2-2, with TRBD2 as a possible D gene (6 bases). This CDR3 has 16 amino acids. Trimming cost V 1 base and J 6 bases, with 15 bases left between them. The CDR3 DNA reads as TGTGCCAGCAGTTTAGGGTTGCGGGGAAGGTCCGGGGAGCTGTTTTTT. Amino acids: CASSLGLRGRSGELFF.

In its sample, this clonotype was seen many times. This chain joins TRBV5-1 and TRBJ2-3; D is possibly TRBD1 or TRBD2 (5 bases each). Germline V gene lookup returns CDR1 SGHRS and CDR2 YFSETQ. The CDR3 runs 14 residues. V was clipped by 4 bases and J by 4 bases, with 13 bases between them. CDR3 protein: CASSRQGPPDTQYF. Here the CDR3 DNA reads TGCGCCAGCAGCCGTCAGGGACCACCAGATACGCAGTATTTT.

This clonotype was observed a handful of times. The gene calls are TRBV6-4 and TRBJ2-1; 9 nucleotides agree with TRBD1. The junction had 4 bases not matched to a gene; V was cut back by 2 bases and J by 5 bases. This CDR3 has 15 amino acids. Germline assignment: CDR1 MRHNA and CDR2 SNTAGT. DNA of the CDR3: TGTGCCAGCAGTGACGGGGACAGGGAACACAATGAGCAGTTCTTC. This translates into CASSDGDREHNEQFF.

The CDR3 spells CASSQDRWGPETQYF. CDR3 bases: TGCGCCAGCAGCCAAGATAGGTGGGGTCCAGAGACCCAGTACTTC. The chain carries TRBV4-3 and TRBJ2-5; D is undetermined. Per the germline V gene, CDR1 is LGHNA and CDR2 is YSLEER. The CDR3 consists of 15 residues. V was clipped by 0 bases and J by 4 bases, with 12 bases between them.

The rearrangement links TRBV12-3 or TRBV12-4 to TRBJ1-5; tentatively, D is TRBD1 (5 bases). The CDR3 sequence is 14 residues long. Trimming cost V 6 bases and J 12 bases, with 21 bases left between them. In nucleotides, the CDR3 is TGTGCCAGCAGATTCGGGGACTACAGCTTACTCCAGCATTTT. This sequence encodes CASRFGDYSLLQHF.

This clonotype was seen a few times. The genes are TRBV24-1 and TRBJ2-1; a possible D gene is TRBD1 (5 bases). The CDR3 loop spans 11 amino acids. Between the trimmed V and J ends, which lost 10 bases and 7 bases, there was a span of 10 bases. Per germline, CDR1 KGHDR and CDR2 SFDVKD. The CDR3 DNA sequence: TGTGCCACGGGGCGGCTGAATGAGCAGTTCTTC. Translation gives CATGRLNEQFF.

The chain employs TRBV27 and TRBJ1-1; D gene uncertain. Germline loops: CDR1 MNHEY, CDR2 SMNVEV (reference sequence). This CDR3 is 12 amino acids long. Trimming pared 3 bases from V and 9 bases from J, leaving 11 bases between. The DNA for the CDR3 is TGTGCCAGCAGTTTTCTAGGAACGAAAGCTTTCTTT. It yields the protein CASSFLGTKAFF.

This clonotype was observed a few times. The CDR3 is CASGGASITDTQYF. DNA for the CDR3: TGTGCCAGCGGTGGGGCTAGCATCACAGATACGCAGTATTTT. The chain recombines TRBV12-3 or TRBV12-4 with TRBJ2-3; D might be TRBD1 or TRBD2, each matching 5 bases. V lost 8 bases and J 2 bases, leaving 14 bases between the germline ends. This CDR3 has 14 residues.